Listed below are T cell receptor beta chains from one sample, sequenced in a study of cytomegalovirus exposure and HLA in healthy donors. This table comes from immunoSEQ multiplex PCR, and its TCRdb copy is limited to in-frame clones, with some not included. This table has about 150,000 clones, around three quarters appearing once. Sample: PBMCs. The receptors originated from a man between 40 and 49 years old in good health and CMV-seronegative. The CDR3 runs from the conserved cysteine through the conserved F or W. The D gene is left open where the match is weak. Some rows have no size entry. The others give once, few or many, or a class for an expanded clone.

V gene	clone size	D gene	J gene	CDR3 protein	CDR3 DNA
TRBV6-1	NA	TRBD2	TRBJ2-3	CASSTSGGRPDTQYF	TGTGCCAGCAGTACAAGCGGGGGGAGACCAGATACGCAGTATTTT
TRBV12-5	once	TRBD1	TRBJ1-1	CASGLAVGQGKRNTEAFF	TGTGCTAGTGGTTTAGCAGTGGGACAGGGGAAGAGGAACACTGAAGCTTTCTTT
TRBV29-1	NA	NA	TRBJ1-1	CSVEGRGMGTEAFF	TGCAGCGTTGAAGGCAGGGGTATGGGCACTGAAGCTTTCTTT
TRBV7-9	NA	NA	TRBJ2-7	CASSLWGQGTYEQYF	TGTGCCAGCAGCTTATGGGGACAAGGAACCTACGAGCAGTACTTC
TRBV5-1	NA	NA	TRBJ1-1	CASSLVRERRHTEAFF	TGCGCCAGCAGCTTGGTCAGGGAACGTCGGCACACTGAAGCTTTCTTT
TRBV6-6	NA	TRBD2	TRBJ2-7	CASSYSSAGAYEQYF	TGTGCCAGCAGTTACTCGAGTGCGGGAGCCTACGAGCAGTACTTC
TRBV7-3	NA	NA	TRBJ2-6	CASSITTGANVLTF	TGTGCCAGCAGCATCACTACTGGGGCCAACGTCCTGACTTTC
TRBV7-7	NA	TRBD2	TRBJ2-7	CASSLGAGGYYEQYF	TGTGCCAGCAGCTTAGGAGCGGGAGGTTACTACGAGCAGTACTTC
TRBV5-6	NA	TRBD1	TRBJ1-1	CASSGDRGYTEAFF	TGTGCCAGCAGCGGAGACAGGGGTTACACTGAAGCTTTCTTT
TRBV28	NA	TRBD2	TRBJ2-7	CASRAGLGTYEQYF	TGTGCCAGCAGGGCTGGACTAGGCACCTACGAGCAGTACTTC
TRBV2	NA	TRBD2	TRBJ2-3	CASSGGLADHTQYF	TGTGCCAGCAGTGGGGGACTAGCAGATCATACGCAGTATTTT
TRBV4-2	NA	TRBD2	TRBJ2-1	CASSQGASGYNEQFF	TGTGCCAGCAGCCAAGGAGCTAGCGGCTACAATGAGCAGTTCTTC
TRBV29-1	NA	NA	TRBJ2-5	CSAETAPETQYF	TGCAGCGCCGAGACTGCCCCGGAGACCCAGTACTTC
TRBV13	NA	TRBD2	TRBJ2-7	CASSRRLAGSSYEQYF	TGTGCCAGCAGCCGAAGACTAGCGGGGAGCTCCTACGAGCAGTACTTC
TRBV15	NA	NA	TRBJ2-7	CATSGDEDEQYF	TGTGCCACCAGCGGAGATGAGGACGAGCAGTACTTC
TRBV12-5	once	NA	TRBJ2-7	CASGPNYAGKSYEQYF	TGTGCTAGTGGTCCGAACTATGCCGGGAAATCCTACGAGCAGTACTTC
TRBV7-9	NA	NA	TRBJ2-7	CASSLGPSYEQYF	TGTGCCAGCAGCTTAGGGCCCAGCTACGAGCAGTACTTC
TRBV5-5	NA	NA	TRBJ2-5	CASSFLSGQETQYF	TGTGCCAGCAGCTTTTTGTCGGGTCAAGAGACCCAGTACTTC
TRBV4-1	NA	NA	TRBJ1-1	CASSQAAHLLRGTEAFF	TGCGCCAGCAGCCAAGCGGCCCACCTGCTCAGGGGTACTGAAGCTTTCTTT
TRBV27	once	NA	TRBJ2-7	CASSPRQDSYEQYF	TGTGCCAGCAGTCCACGACAGGACTCCTACGAGCAGTACTTC
TRBV5-1	once	TRBD2	TRBJ2-1	CASTLAGWNEQFF	TGCGCCAGCACGCTAGCGGGGTGGAATGAGCAGTTCTTC
TRBV6-1	NA	NA	TRBJ1-2	CASIRPGTSYGYTF	TGTGCCAGCATTCGGCCAGGGACTAGCTATGGCTACACCTTC
TRBV11-2	few	TRBD1	TRBJ2-5	CASSFQTGGRETQYF	TGTGCCAGCAGCTTCCAAACAGGGGGCAGAGAGACCCAGTACTTC
TRBV11-1	NA	NA	TRBJ2-3	CASSPGGVHYRRTQYF	TGTGCCAGCAGCCCGGGTGGAGTTCACTACCGGCGTACGCAGTATTTT
TRBV7-2	NA	TRBD2	TRBJ2-7	CASSLNIVAGVKGEQYF	TGTGCCAGCAGCCTTAATATAGTAGCGGGAGTAAAGGGCGAGCAGTACTTC
TRBV7-6	NA	TRBD2	TRBJ2-7	CASSQGGGQYYEQYF	TGTGCCAGCAGCCAGGGCGGGGGTCAGTACTACGAGCAGTACTTC
TRBV6-5	NA	NA	TRBJ2-1	CASNTPNNEQFF	TGTGCCAGCAATACACCCAACAATGAGCAGTTCTTC
TRBV18	once	TRBD2	TRBJ2-1	CASSGLGGTSGYNEQFF	TGTGCCAGCAGTGGGCTCGGGGGGACTAGCGGTTACAATGAGCAGTTCTTC
TRBV6-5	NA	NA	TRBJ1-1	CASSGAYSPNTEAFF	TGTGCCAGCAGTGGGGCCTATAGCCCTAACACTGAAGCTTTCTTT
TRBV4-2	once	NA	TRBJ2-5	CASSQGHRYETQYF	TGTGCCAGCAGCCAAGGGCACAGGTATGAGACCCAGTACTTC
TRBV7-8	NA	NA	TRBJ2-1	CASIPTVFLYNEQFF	TGTGCCAGCATACCTACAGTATTTCTCTACAATGAGCAGTTCTTC
TRBV5-1	NA	TRBD1	TRBJ1-2	CASSVTTGGYGYTF	TGCGCCAGCAGCGTCACGACAGGGGGCTATGGCTACACCTTC